This T cell receptor beta chain was found in a study of shared clonotypes between healthy human individuals. About this clone: Its antigen is not identified.

The assay was immunoSEQ multiplex PCR, and TCRdb's table has in-frame clones only and misses some. The data show more than 2 million clones, with approximately 92% seen just once and about 1.6% held by the top ten. It was CD45RO-negative cells, positively selected for CCR7, that made up naive CD8 cells, with terminally differentiated effector memory CD45RA+ cells excluded. Study results and caveats: Sequencing of the sorted subsets was shown by rarefaction to be incomplete despite large depth. Estimated clonotype richness was generally higher in naive than memory subsets.

Material for sequencing was naive CD8+ T cells from PBMCs. The receptor was isolated from a man aged 18 to 30 in good health. Some clones in this sample may be carry-over from other donors' samples.

The CDR3 here is CASSQEGSNYGYTF. The CDR3 nucleotides are TGTGCCAGCAGCCAAGAAGGTTCTAACTATGGCTACACCTTC. The V and J genes are TRBV4-2 and TRBJ1-2; D gene uncertain. This CDR3 comprises 14 residues. Trimming took off 0 bases at V and 0 bases at J, with 5 bases between the two ends. The germline CDR1 and CDR2 sequences are LGHNA and YNFKEQ.